Listed below are T cell receptor beta chains from one sample, sequenced in a study of blood T cells in healthy people across ages. MiXCR, applied by TCRdb to the 5' RACE reads, yields one record per CDR3 protein. The sample shows about 1.8 million distinct CDR3 sequences, about 49% of them seen only once. The specimen was blood. Every receptor here comes from a woman aged 40 to 49 in good health. Each CDR3 is given with its conserved first and last residue. The order of the fields is J gene, V gene, CDR3 protein.

>-|TRBV4-3
CASSQDRRTGQPYEQYF
>TRBJ2-1|TRBV3-1
CASSQADRNNEQFF
>TRBJ1-5|TRBV12-3/TRBV12-4
CASSLEGTQHF
>TRBJ2-5|TRBV4-2
CASSPSREDQETQYF
>TRBJ2-5|TRBV15
CATSRATGLETQYF
>TRBJ2-7|TRBV5-5
CASSFRDRSAYEQYF
>TRBJ2-7|TRBV27
CASSSTGLAQYF
>TRBJ2-5|TRBV13
CASSGTERETQYF
>TRBJ1-2|TRBV12-3/TRBV12-4
CASTSRRLHGYTF
>TRBJ1-4|TRBV27
CASSTLLGGSMEGPRPGKLFF
>TRBJ2-6|TRBV6-2/TRBV6-3
CASSVPRARPTSGANVLTF
>TRBJ2-3|TRBV28
CASSSRGGIAGGSTDMQYF
>TRBJ2-7|TRBV5-1
CASRRRESRNYQYF
>TRBJ1-1|TRBV7-2
CASSLGYRNTEAFF
>TRBJ2-3|TRBV4-1
CASSQILGQDTDTQYF
>TRBJ2-1|TRBV6-5
CASNDRERDEQFF
>-|TRBV6-6
CASRQGTSGGAETQYF
>TRBJ2-5|TRBV6-2/TRBV6-3
CASSDPGQGAQWWYF
>TRBJ2-7|TRBV7-2
CASSLVAGGANYEQYF
>TRBJ2-7|TRBV6-2/TRBV6-3
CASSYGGTDFWQYF
>TRBJ2-1|TRBV7-2
CASSDVGGGTYNEQFF
>TRBJ2-1|TRBV7-2
CASSPDVRESEFF
>TRBJ2-6|TRBV6-5
CASSYSLPQGIGANVLTF
>TRBJ2-3|TRBV29-1
CSVVGALPLTDTQYF
>TRBJ1-2|TRBV6-5
CASSPHRPSNYGYTF
>TRBJ1-5|TRBV7-9
CASSSQRDNQPQHF
>TRBJ1-2|TRBV3-1
CASSPPWRANYGYTF